The 14 T cell receptor beta chains reported below all come from one sample, sequenced in a study of early stage breast cancer tumors. TCRdb's copy holds only in-frame clones and misses some; the assay was immunoSEQ multiplex PCR. Here the sample spans around 31,000 clones, almost 75% being singletons. Specimen: breast tumor tissue. The receptors derive from a person younger than 45 with breast cancer.

The chain combines TRBV9 with TRBJ2-2; TRBD2 agrees at 8 bases. J was trimmed by 6 bases and V by 0 bases; bases with no gene match: 7. Germline assignment: CDR1 SGDLS and CDR2 YYNGEE. The CDR3 is made up of 16 amino acids. CDR3: CASSVEGSGIPGELFF. The CDR3 region has the DNA TGTGCCAGCAGCGTAGAGGGTAGCGGGATACCCGGGGAGCTGTTTTTT.

By proportion, this clone is medium-sized. The chain employs TRBV18 and TRBJ2-7, with a tentative D call TRBD1 (5 bases). Germline CDR1 reads KGHSH; CDR2 reads LQKENI. The CDR3 covers 15 residues. V was pared by 0 bases and J by 1 base, with 10 bases between. As DNA, the CDR3 is TGTGCCAGCTCACCACCGGAGACAGTTTCCTACGAGCAGTACTTC. Encoded protein: CASSPPETVSYEQYF.

J is TRBJ2-2 and V is TRBV5-1; 9 bases align to TRBD2. Germline values: CDR1 SGHRS, CDR2 YFSETQ. V trimming: 3 bases; J trimming: 6 bases; junction bases outside the gene matches: 6. The CDR3 contains 15 residues. The CDR3 region has the DNA TGCGCCAGCAGCTATCCTAGCGGGACGGCCGGGGAGCTGTTTTTT. This codes for CASSYPSGTAGELFF.

The chain recombines TRBV7-2 with TRBJ2-7; TRBD2 matches at 7 bases. The trim removed 1 base at V and 2 bases at J, leaving 8 bases unmatched. CDR3 length: 16 amino acids. Looked up from germline, CDR1 is SGHTA and CDR2 is FQGNSA. As DNA, the CDR3 is TGTGCCAGCAGCTTAGAGGGAGGGAGGGTTGCCTACGAGCAGTACTTC. This translates into CASSLEGGRVAYEQYF.

The rearrangement joins TRBV7-2 to TRBJ2-4; maybe TRBD2 (5 bases). CDR1 is SGHTA and CDR2 is FQGNSA in the germline V gene. The CDR3 runs 18 residues. Trimming took 1 base from V and 6 from J, leaving 22 bases between them. The CDR3 region has the DNA TGTGCCAGCAGCTTAGACTTGACTACGCGGCTCCAAGGAAACATTCAGTACTTC. Protein product: CASSLDLTTRLQGNIQYF.

The chain carries TRBV19 and TRBJ2-1; 9 bases line up with TRBD2. The CDR3 runs to 15 residues. V lost 3 bases and J lost 5; bases outside the gene matches: 5. Germline assignment: CDR1 LNHDA and CDR2 SQIVND (reference sequence). The CDR3 nucleotides are TGTGCCAGTAGTATCCTAGCGGGAACACACAATGAGCAGTTCTTC. This codes for CASSILAGTHNEQFF.

The chain joins TRBV5-1 to TRBJ1-2; 7 bases map to TRBD1. The germline CDR1 and CDR2 sequences are SGHRS and YFSETQ. The CDR3 is 15 amino acids. The V gene end was trimmed by 1 base and the J gene end by 4 bases; junction bases not matched to a gene: 7. The CDR3 DNA reads TGCGCCAGCAGCTTGTCCGGGACAGACGGCTATGGCTACACCTTC. This translates into CASSLSGTDGYGYTF. Together with reference TRBV5-1 and TRBJ1-2, the CDR3 gives the full variable domain: KAGVTQTPRYLIKTRGQQVTLSCSPISGHRSVSWYQQTPGQGLQFLFEYFSETQRNKGNFPGRFSGRQFSNSRSEMNVSTLELGDSALYLCASSLSGTDGYGYTFGSGTRLTVV.

The genes are TRBV19 and TRBJ2-1; D gene uncertain. Trimming took off 4 bases at V and 2 bases at J, with 9 bases between the two ends. This CDR3 contains 14 residues. Germline-derived CDR1 and CDR2 are LNHDA and SQIVND (reference sequence). The chain's CDR3 is CASSNPPAYNEQFF. In DNA form, the CDR3 reads TGTGCCAGTAGTAATCCGCCCGCCTACAATGAGCAGTTCTTC.

CDR3 sequence reads: CAISLGTSTDTQYF. The CDR3 DNA reads TGTGCCATCAGTCTCGGGACTAGCACAGATACGCAGTATTTT. The V call is TRBV10-3, the J call TRBJ2-3, with a weak D call TRBD2 (6 bases). Trimming stripped 5 bases from V and 0 bases from J, with 9 bases between. This CDR3 contains 14 residues. Germline loops: CDR1 ENHRY, CDR2 SYGVKD.

The gene calls are TRBV7-2 and TRBJ2-3, with TRBD2 identical over 8 bases. Germline-derived CDR1 and CDR2 are SGHTA and FQGNSA. The CDR3 is 16 amino acids. V was clipped by 3 bases and J by 2 bases; unmatched bases: 7. The CDR3 DNA follows: TGTGCCAGCAGCTTGGGAAGCGGGAGCTTCACAGATACGCAGTATTTT. This sequence encodes CASSLGSGSFTDTQYF. The full variable domain, with the rest looked up from reference TRBV7-2 and TRBJ2-3, is GAGVSQSPSNKVTEKGKDVELRCDPISGHTALYWYRQSLGQGLEFLIYFQGNSAPDKSGLPSDRFSAERTGGSVSTLTIQRTQQEDSAVYLCASSLGSGSFTDTQYFGPGTRLTVL.

About this clone: This sample includes further DNA sequences coding for the same CDR3. The chain couples TRBV7-9 to TRBJ2-7, with TRBD2 matching over 10 bases. V was clipped by 1 base and J by 6 bases; unmatched bases: 3. The germline V gene has CDR1 SEHNR and CDR2 FQNEAQ (reference sequence). The CDR3 runs to 14 residues. CDR3 nucleotides: TGTGCCAGCAGCTTAGTAGCGGGAGGTAGCGAGCAGTACTTC. Translation gives CASSLVAGGSEQYF.

The chain carries TRBV25-1 and TRBJ1-3; possibly TRBD1 for D (5 bases). From germline, CDR1 is MGHDK and CDR2 SYGVNS. There are 14 residues in the CDR3. V lost 3 bases and J lost 4, with 10 bases in between. The CDR3 protein is CASSEVGGGNTIYF. The DNA of the CDR3 is TGTGCCAGCAGTGAGGTGGGGGGAGGAAACACCATATATTTT.

V and J are TRBV11-2 and TRBJ2-3; no reliable D call. In germline, CDR1 is SGHAT, CDR2 FQNNGV. Deletions cut 1 base from V and 2 bases from J, with 13 bases between. The CDR3 contains 16 residues. CDR3 in amino acids: CASSLGSVTNTDTQYF. CDR3 DNA: TGTGCCAGCAGCTTAGGCAGCGTCACCAACACAGATACGCAGTATTTT.

The rearrangement uses TRBV29-1 and TRBJ2-1; a possible D gene is TRBD2 (6 bases). The germline gives CDR1 SQVTM, CDR2 ANQGSEA. The CDR3 is 16 amino acids. V shed 6 bases and J shed 6 bases, with 24 bases lying between them. This chain's CDR3 is CSVPTLVAWGGNEQFF. DNA of the CDR3: TGCAGCGTACCCACTTTAGTGGCATGGGGAGGCAATGAGCAGTTCTTC.